The 27 T cell receptor beta chains given below trace back to one sample, sequenced in a study of blood T cell repertoires in COVID-19. Libraries were prepared by immunoSEQ multiplex PCR; TCRdb keeps only in-frame clonotypes and omits some of them. This sample has 250,000 to 300,000 clones, with 86% found just once. Sequences were obtained from peripheral blood. These receptors were collected from a woman aged 70-85 years with COVID-19, enrolled during active disease.

The chain is built from TRBV30 and TRBJ1-5, with TRBD1 matching over 7 bases. The CDR3 consists of 14 residues. Germline V gene lookup returns CDR1 GTSNPN and CDR2 SVGIG (reference sequence). V gave up 0 bases and J gave up 3 bases; unmatched junction bases: 2. The CDR3 bases are TGTGCCTGGAGTGTAACAGGGGCCAATCAGCCCCAGCATTTT. Amino acids: CAWSVTGANQPQHF.

This clone appeared a single time. The chain combines TRBV5-1 with TRBJ2-1; 13 nucleotides agree with TRBD2. The CDR3 is 14 amino acids. Germline CDR1 and CDR2: SGHRS and YFSETQ. The ends lost 0 bases at V and 10 bases at J; junction bases unmatched: 1. As DNA, the CDR3 is TGCGCCAGCAGCTTGGAGGGACTAGCGGGGGAGCAGTTCTTC. Protein sequence: CASSLEGLAGEQFF.

The J gene is TRBJ1-5, the V gene TRBV30; a weak D match, TRBD1 (6 bases). V shed 3 bases and J shed 3 bases, with 12 bases lying between them. Germline CDR1 reads GTSNPN; CDR2 reads SVGIG (reference sequence). This CDR3 is 14 amino acids long. CDR3 protein: CAWSAGQLNQPQHF. CDR3 sequence (DNA): TGTGCCTGGAGCGCAGGACAGCTCAATCAGCCCCAGCATTTT.

This sequence joins TRBV28 and TRBJ1-1, with a tentative D call TRBD1 (6 bases). V was clipped by 5 bases and J by 6 bases, with 16 bases between them. Germline values: CDR1 MDHEN, CDR2 SYDVKM. This CDR3 is built from 14 residues. CDR3 protein: CASSPTGTLPEAFF. The CDR3 coding sequence is TGTGCCAGCAGTCCAACCGGGACACTTCCTGAAGCTTTCTTT.

V and J are TRBV6-5 and TRBJ1-6; D possibly corresponds to TRBD1 (5 bases). V lost 7 bases and J lost 7, with 11 bases in between. CDR3 length: 13 residues. Germline CDR1 is MNHEY and CDR2 is SVGAGI. The CDR3 protein is CASTGWQNSPLHF. The CDR3 DNA reads TGTGCCAGCACAGGGTGGCAGAATTCACCCCTCCACTTT.

The chain has TRBV4-1 and TRBJ2-1; 10 bases match TRBD1. The CDR3 has 15 amino acids. CDR1 and CDR2 from the germline V gene are MGHRA and YSYEKL. V was clipped by 1 base and J by 9 bases; unmatched bases: 6. In DNA form, the CDR3 reads TGCGCCAGCAGCCAAGTGGGGACAGGGGCGAGTGAGCAGTTCTTC. As protein: CASSQVGTGASEQFF.

J is TRBJ2-6 and V is TRBV28, with 8 bases aligning to TRBD1. J gave up 7 bases and V 5 bases, and 10 bases lay outside the gene matches. The germline gives CDR1 MDHEN, CDR2 SYDVKM. This CDR3 spans 16 amino acids. CDR3 region: CASSPRNDRGANVLTF. CDR3 in DNA: TGTGCCAGCAGTCCCCGAAACGACAGGGGAGCCAACGTCCTGACTTTC.

This chain joins TRBV4-2 and TRBJ2-4; D unclear. The CDR3 is 16 residues long. Germline CDR1 LGHNA, CDR2 YNFKEQ. V lost 0 bases, J lost 1 base, and 10 bases lay in between. CDR3 sequence (DNA): TGTGCCAGCAGCCAAGACAGGTCTACGGCCAAAAACATTCAGTACTTC. This encodes CASSQDRSTAKNIQYF.

The J gene is TRBJ2-4, the V gene TRBV28; TRBD2 aligns across 8 bases. CDR3 length equals 17 residues. The V and J ends lost 5 bases and 1 base, in that order; junction bases with no gene match: 10. Germline V lookup: CDR1 MDHEN, CDR2 SYDVKM. CDR3 nucleotide sequence: TGTGCCAGCAGTCCCCCACGGGGGGGGGCGGCCAAAAACATTCAGTACTTC. Its protein product is CASSPPRGGAAKNIQYF. The full variable domain, with the rest looked up from reference TRBV28 and TRBJ2-4, is DVKVTQSSRYLVKRTGEKVFLECVQDMDHENMFWYRQDPGLGLRLIYFSYDVKMKEKGDIPEGYSVSREKKERFSLILESASTNQTSMYLCASSPPRGGAAKNIQYFGAGTRLSVL.

Turning to this clone: This CDR3 is also generated by other DNA sequences in the sample. The chain employs TRBV5-1 and TRBJ1-1; 7 bases map to TRBD1. Germline CDR1 is SGHRS and CDR2 is YFSETQ. V trimming: 3 bases; J trimming: 1 base; junction bases outside the gene matches: 3. This CDR3 has 14 residues. As DNA, the CDR3 is TGCGCCAGCAGCTCCTCAGGGGGGAACACTGAAGCTTTCTTT. It specifies CASSSSGGNTEAFF.

The gene calls are TRBV10-3 and TRBJ2-3, with TRBD1 as a possible D gene (6 bases). Germline assignment: CDR1 ENHRY and CDR2 SYGVKD. The V and J ends lost 3 bases and 2 bases respectively, with 9 bases between them. This CDR3 has 14 residues. CDR3 DNA sequence: TGTGCCATCAGTGACCAGGGGACCACAGATACGCAGTATTTT. Translation: CAISDQGTTDTQYF.

The rearrangement links TRBV10-3 to TRBJ2-7; D might be TRBD1 (6 bases). CDR3 length equals 14 residues. Germline-derived CDR1 and CDR2 are ENHRY and SYGVKD. The germline V and J ends were trimmed by 10 bases and 7 bases, with 23 bases remaining between them. The CDR3 protein is CATSSQGSVEEQYF. The DNA for the CDR3 is TGTGCCACCTCGTCCCAGGGGAGTGTTGAAGAGCAGTACTTC.

This clone has only one observation. V gene TRBV7-9 combines with J gene TRBJ1-2; 7 nucleotides line up with TRBD1. Trimming cost V 6 bases and J 4 bases; bases outside gene matches: 8. The CDR3 is 14 residues long. The V gene's germline CDR1 is SEHNR and CDR2 FQNEAQ (reference sequence). The CDR3 loop reads CASSRTSGGYGYTF. In DNA form, the CDR3 reads TGTGCCAGCAGTCGAACCTCAGGGGGCTATGGCTACACCTTC.

The chain uses TRBV28 and TRBJ1-5, with D uncertain. Germline assignment: CDR1 MDHEN and CDR2 SYDVKM. The CDR3 is 14 amino acids. Trimming shortened V by 5 bases and J by 7 bases, and 15 bases separated the two germline ends. CDR3 DNA sequence: TGTGCCAGCAGTCTTTCCAGTGACACCCAGCCCCAGCATTTT. Translating gives CASSLSSDTQPQHF.

This rearrangement joins TRBV5-8 to TRBJ1-4; D is perhaps TRBD1 (5 bases). Trimming cost V 4 bases and J 3 bases, with 16 bases left between them. This CDR3 has 16 residues. CDR1 is SGHTS and CDR2 is YDEGEE in the germline V gene. CDR3 protein: CASSQAGGGANEKLFF. CDR3 in DNA: TGTGCCAGCAGCCAAGCGGGCGGAGGGGCTAATGAAAAACTGTTTTTT.

This sequence joins TRBV1 and TRBJ2-5; the table's D call TRBD2 went unverified against the DNA. TRBV1 is marked as a pseudogene. This CDR3 comprises 17 residues. DNA for the CDR3: TGCACCAGCAGCCGGCGGGGGGGCCGTGTGTTCGTGGAGACCCAGTACTTC. Its protein product is CTSSRRGGRVFVETQYF.

V gene TRBV24-1 combines with J gene TRBJ1-5; maybe TRBD1 (5 bases). V shed 5 bases and J shed 2 bases, with 15 bases lying between them. The V gene's germline CDR1 is KGHDR and CDR2 SFDVKD. The CDR3 has 16 amino acids. CDR3 nucleotides: TGTGCCACCAGTGCCGCTGGGGGGGTGGGCAATCAGCCCCAGCATTTT. Protein sequence: CATSAAGGVGNQPQHF.

The V and J genes are TRBV11-2 and TRBJ1-5; tentatively, D is TRBD1 (6 bases). The CDR3 has 15 residues. In germline, CDR1 is SGHAT, CDR2 FQNNGV. Trimming took 0 bases from V and 3 from J, leaving 9 bases between them. The CDR3 DNA follows: TGTGCCAGCAGCTTAGAGGACAGACCCAATCAGCCCCAGCATTTT. The encoded protein is CASSLEDRPNQPQHF. Drawing the rest from reference TRBV11-2 and TRBJ1-5, the complete variable domain is EAGVAQSPRYKIIEKRQSVAFWCNPISGHATLYWYQQILGQGPKLLIQFQNNGVVDDSQLPKDRFSAERLKGVDSTLKIQPAKLEDSAVYLCASSLEDRPNQPQHFGDGTRLSIL.

V is TRBV24-1 and J is TRBJ2-3; D is perhaps TRBD2 (6 bases). The V gene's germline CDR1 is KGHDR and CDR2 SFDVKD. The V end lost 3 bases, the J end lost 3 bases, and 18 bases lay between the germline ends. The CDR3 spans 17 residues. CDR3 residues: CATSDALGGEGTDTQYF. DNA for the CDR3: TGTGCCACCAGTGATGCCCTCGGGGGAGAAGGAACAGATACGCAGTATTTT.

This clone has just one count. The rearrangement joins TRBV3-1 (or the pseudogene TRBV3-2) to TRBJ2-1; a possible D gene is TRBD2 (7 bases). This CDR3 region has 12 residues. The V and J ends lost 8 bases and 8 bases respectively, with 13 bases between them. The germline V gene encodes CDR1 LGHDT and CDR2 YNNKEL (reference sequence). DNA for the CDR3: TGTGCCAGCCGGGGGGCGGGGGATGAGCAGTTCTTC. Its translation: CASRGAGDEQFF.

The chain employs TRBV9 and TRBJ1-1, with no clear D. Germline lookup yields CDR1 SGDLS and CDR2 YYNGEE. The CDR3 consists of 13 residues. V was pared by 0 bases and J by 3 bases, with 6 bases between. The CDR3 sequence: CASSVEEYTEAFF. The CDR3, as DNA: TGTGCCAGCAGCGTAGAGGAGTACACTGAAGCTTTCTTT.

Here the CDR3 reads CASSVNRGGEKLFF. The CDR3 nucleotides are TGTGCCAGCAGTGTTAACAGGGGGGGGGAAAAACTGTTTTTT. This chain links TRBV27 with TRBJ1-4; 8 nucleotides line up with TRBD1. CDR1 MNHEY and CDR2 SMNVEV come from the germline V gene (reference sequence). The CDR3 runs 14 residues. V was pared by 5 bases and J by 8 bases, with 7 bases of the junction left unmatched.

The chain uses TRBV9 and TRBJ2-2; 8 bases are shared with TRBD1. V lost 0 bases and J lost 1; bases outside the gene matches: 2. The CDR3 totals 16 residues. Germline CDR1 is SGDLS and CDR2 is YYNGEE. The CDR3 is CASSVAGTGNTGELFF. The CDR3 region has the DNA TGTGCCAGCAGCGTAGCCGGGACAGGGAACACCGGGGAGCTGTTTTTT.

The rearrangement links TRBV4-1 to TRBJ1-2; D ambiguous. V was shortened by 4 bases and J by 2 bases, with 8 bases between the two germline ends. Germline CDR1 MGHRA, CDR2 YSYEKL. The CDR3 runs to 13 residues. The CDR3 coding sequence is TGCGCCAGCAGCCTAGGACTAAACTATGGCTACACCTTC. Translating gives CASSLGLNYGYTF.

The chain is built from TRBV7-9 and TRBJ2-7; no definite D call. Germline V CDR1 and CDR2: SEHNR, FQNEAQ (reference sequence). The CDR3 is 11 amino acids. Trimming left V 3 bases short and J 6 bases short, with 6 bases between. CDR3 sequence (DNA): TGTGCCAGCAGCTTGACACGCGAGCAGTACTTC. Translated: CASSLTREQYF.

On this clone itself: Other DNA sequences of this sample code for an identical CDR3. The CDR3: CASSLGDSLYEQYF. CDR3 sequence (DNA): TGTGCCAGCAGCTTAGGGGACAGCCTCTACGAGCAGTACTTC. The chain recombines TRBV7-2 with TRBJ2-7, with 7 bases identical to TRBD1. The CDR3 contains 14 residues. After removal of 1 base from V and 3 bases from J, the junction contained 3 bases not matched to a gene. Germline CDR1 SGHTA, CDR2 FQGNSA.

This chain links TRBV19 with TRBJ2-1, with D possibly TRBD2 on 5 matching bases. The germline V gene encodes CDR1 LNHDA and CDR2 SQIVND (reference sequence). With 3 bases removed from V and 0 bases from J, the gap between germline ends came to 12 bases. The CDR3 is 16 amino acids. Here the CDR3 DNA reads TGTGCCAGTAGTATTGGCGGGTGGAGCTCCTACAATGAGCAGTTCTTC. It translates to CASSIGGWSSYNEQFF.